This T cell receptor beta chain derives from a study of breast tumors, draining lymph nodes, adjacent tissues. Whole-study findings and limits: The lymph node origin of tumor T cells was framed as consistent with a hypothesis, not demonstrated. Compared with lymph nodes, tumors were less diverse; compared with nontumor tissue, more. The data were judged consistent with most tumor T cells coming from lymph node and expanding in tumor.

The lymph nodes were axillary draining lymph nodes from breast cancer patients. This clonotype has a count of ten or more. What it recognizes is unknown. From the multiplex PCR reads, TCRdb called clonotypes with MiXCR, one entry per CDR3 protein. This table holds about 200,000 distinct CDR3 sequences, 25% to 40% found once. The origin of this receptor is a female donor with breast cancer. Some clones in this sample may be carry-over from other donors' samples. The source material was axillary lymph node tissue.

The CDR3 sequence: CASSEERLNTIYF. The DNA for the CDR3 is TGTGCCAGCAGTGAAGAGCGGTTAAACACCATATATTTT. The rearrangement uses TRBV6-1 and TRBJ1-3; D unresolved. This CDR3 has 13 amino acids. V gave up 1 base and J gave up 6 bases, with 7 bases separating them. Germline V gene data show CDR1 as MNHNS and CDR2 as SASEGT.